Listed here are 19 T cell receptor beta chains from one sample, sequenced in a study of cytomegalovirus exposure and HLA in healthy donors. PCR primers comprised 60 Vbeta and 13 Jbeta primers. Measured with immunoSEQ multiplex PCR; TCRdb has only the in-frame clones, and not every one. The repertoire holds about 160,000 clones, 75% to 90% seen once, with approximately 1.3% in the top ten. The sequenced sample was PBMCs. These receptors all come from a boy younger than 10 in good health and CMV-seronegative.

The CDR3 DNA reads as TGTGCTGCACAGAATCGGGGGACCTACGAGCAGTACTTC. Translating it yields CAAQNRGTYEQYF. V gene TRBV30 combines with J gene TRBJ2-7, with D tentatively TRBD2 (6 bases). The CDR3 loop spans 13 amino acids. Per the germline V gene, CDR1 is GTSNPN and CDR2 is SVGIG (reference sequence).

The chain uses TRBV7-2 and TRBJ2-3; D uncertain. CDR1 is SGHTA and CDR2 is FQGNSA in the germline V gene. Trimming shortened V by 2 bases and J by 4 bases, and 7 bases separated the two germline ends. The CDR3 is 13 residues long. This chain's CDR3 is CASSLYEPDTQYF. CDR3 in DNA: TGTGCCAGCAGCTTATATGAGCCAGATACGCAGTATTTT.

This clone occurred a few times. The CDR3 DNA follows: TGTGCCAGCAGCACTAGCGGGAGCTATCGAGATGAGCAGTTCTTC. Protein product: CASSTSGSYRDEQFF. The chain has TRBV7-2 and TRBJ2-1; 11 nucleotides line up with TRBD2. The CDR3 contains 15 residues. Trimming at V came to 5 bases and at J to 8 bases, leaving 8 bases not matched to a gene. Germline CDR1 is SGHTA and CDR2 is FQGNSA.

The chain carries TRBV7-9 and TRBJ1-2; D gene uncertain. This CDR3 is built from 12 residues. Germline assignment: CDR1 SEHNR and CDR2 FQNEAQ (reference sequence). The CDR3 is CAITTEEDGYTF. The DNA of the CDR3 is TGTGCGATTACAACCGAGGAGGATGGCTACACCTTC.

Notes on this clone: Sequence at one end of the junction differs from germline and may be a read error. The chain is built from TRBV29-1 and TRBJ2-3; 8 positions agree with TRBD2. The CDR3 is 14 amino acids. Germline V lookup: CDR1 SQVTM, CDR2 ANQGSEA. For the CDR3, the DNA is TGCAGCGTCGAAGCGGGAGATACCACAGATACGCAGTATTTT. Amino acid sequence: CSVEAGDTTDTQYF.

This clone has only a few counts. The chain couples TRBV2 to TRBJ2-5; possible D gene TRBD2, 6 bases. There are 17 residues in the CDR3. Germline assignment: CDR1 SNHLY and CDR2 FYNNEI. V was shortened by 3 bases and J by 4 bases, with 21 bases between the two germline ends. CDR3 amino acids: CASSEGVARGIGETQYF. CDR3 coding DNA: TGTGCCAGCAGTGAGGGAGTCGCCCGGGGGATCGGAGAGACCCAGTACTTC.

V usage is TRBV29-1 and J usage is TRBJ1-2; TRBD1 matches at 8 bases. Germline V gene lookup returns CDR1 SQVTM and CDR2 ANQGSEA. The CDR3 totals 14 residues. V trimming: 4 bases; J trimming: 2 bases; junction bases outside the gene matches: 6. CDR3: CSVGTGKGNYGYTF. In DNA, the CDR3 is TGCAGCGTTGGGACAGGGAAAGGCAACTATGGCTACACCTTC.

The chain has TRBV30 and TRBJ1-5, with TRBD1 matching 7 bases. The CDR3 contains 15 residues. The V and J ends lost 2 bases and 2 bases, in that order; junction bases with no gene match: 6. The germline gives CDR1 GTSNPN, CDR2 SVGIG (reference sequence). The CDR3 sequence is CAWSFTGVGNQPQHF. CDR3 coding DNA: TGTGCCTGGAGTTTTACAGGGGTAGGCAATCAGCCCCAGCATTTT. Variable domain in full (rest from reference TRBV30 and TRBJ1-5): SQTIHQWPATLVQPVGSPLSLECTVEGTSNPNLYWYRQAAGRGLQLLFYSVGIGQISSEVPQNLSASRPQDRQFILSSKKLLLSDSGFYLCAWSFTGVGNQPQHFGDGTRLSIL.

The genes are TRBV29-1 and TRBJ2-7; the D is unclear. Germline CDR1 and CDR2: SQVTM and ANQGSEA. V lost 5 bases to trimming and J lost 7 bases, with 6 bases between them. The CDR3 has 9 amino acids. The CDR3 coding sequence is TGCAGCGTTTGGGGAGAGCAGTACGTC. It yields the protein CSVWGEQYV.

CDR3: CASSYSPGQGEAFF. CDR3 sequence (DNA): TGTGCCAGCAGTTACTCACCTGGACAGGGAGAAGCTTTCTTT. This rearrangement joins TRBV6-5 to TRBJ1-1; TRBD1 matches at 8 bases. The germline V gene has CDR1 MNHEY and CDR2 SVGAGI. The length of the CDR3 is 14 residues. The V and J ends lost 0 bases and 8 bases, in that order; junction bases with no gene match: 5.

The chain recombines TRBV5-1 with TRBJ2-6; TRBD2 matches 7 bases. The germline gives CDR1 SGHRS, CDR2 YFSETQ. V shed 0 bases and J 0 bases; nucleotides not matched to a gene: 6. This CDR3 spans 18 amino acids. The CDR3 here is CASSLALGGNSGANVLTF. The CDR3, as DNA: TGCGCCAGCAGCTTGGCCCTGGGGGGGAACTCTGGGGCCAACGTCCTGACTTTC.

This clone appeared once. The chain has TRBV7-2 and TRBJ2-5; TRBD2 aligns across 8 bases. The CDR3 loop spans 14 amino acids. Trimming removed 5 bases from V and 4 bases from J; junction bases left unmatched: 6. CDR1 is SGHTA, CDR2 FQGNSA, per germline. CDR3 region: CASSPGLAPETQYF. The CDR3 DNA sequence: TGTGCCAGCAGCCCTGGACTAGCACCAGAGACCCAGTACTTC.

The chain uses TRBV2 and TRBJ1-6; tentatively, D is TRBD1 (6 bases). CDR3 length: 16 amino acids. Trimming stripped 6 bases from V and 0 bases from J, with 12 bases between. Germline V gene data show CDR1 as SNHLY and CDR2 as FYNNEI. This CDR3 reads CASRRDTGSYNSPLHF. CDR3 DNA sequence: TGTGCCAGCAGACGGGACACCGGCTCCTATAATTCACCCCTCCACTTT.

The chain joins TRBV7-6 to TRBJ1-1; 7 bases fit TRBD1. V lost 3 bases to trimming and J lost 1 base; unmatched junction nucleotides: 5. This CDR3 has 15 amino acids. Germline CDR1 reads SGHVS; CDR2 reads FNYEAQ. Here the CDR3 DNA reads TGTGCCAGCAGCTTCTACGAGGGGGCGAACACTGAAGCTTTCTTT. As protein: CASSFYEGANTEAFF.

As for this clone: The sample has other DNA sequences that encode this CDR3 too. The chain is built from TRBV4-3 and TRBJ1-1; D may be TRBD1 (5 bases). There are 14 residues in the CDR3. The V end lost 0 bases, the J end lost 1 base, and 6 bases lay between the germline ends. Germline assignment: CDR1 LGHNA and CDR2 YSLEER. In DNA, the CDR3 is TGCGCCAGCAGCCAAGATAGGGGGAACACTGAAGCTTTCTTT. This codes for CASSQDRGNTEAFF.

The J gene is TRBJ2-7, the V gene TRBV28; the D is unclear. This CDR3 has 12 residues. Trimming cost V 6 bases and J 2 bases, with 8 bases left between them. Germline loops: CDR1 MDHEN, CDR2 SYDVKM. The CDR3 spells CASSPVTYEQYF. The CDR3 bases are TGTGCCAGCAGCCCTGTTACCTACGAGCAGTACTTC.

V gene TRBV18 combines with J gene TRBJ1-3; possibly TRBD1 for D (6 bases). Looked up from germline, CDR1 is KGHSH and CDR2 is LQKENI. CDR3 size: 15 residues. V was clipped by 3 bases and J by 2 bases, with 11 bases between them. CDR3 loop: CASSPVTGTGNTIYF. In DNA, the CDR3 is TGTGCCAGCTCACCGGTTACAGGGACTGGAAACACCATATATTTT. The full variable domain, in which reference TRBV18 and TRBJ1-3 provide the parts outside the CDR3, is NAGVMQNPRHLVRRRGQEARLRCSPMKGHSHVYWYRQLPEEGLKFMVYLQKENIIDESGMPKERFSAEFPKEGPSILRIQQVVRGDSAAYFCASSPVTGTGNTIYFGEGSWLTVV.

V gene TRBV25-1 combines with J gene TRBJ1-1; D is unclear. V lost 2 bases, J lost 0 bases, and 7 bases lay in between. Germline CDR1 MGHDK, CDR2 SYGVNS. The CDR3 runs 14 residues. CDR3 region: CASSEEGMNTEAFF. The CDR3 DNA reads TGTGCCAGCAGTGAAGAGGGTATGAACACTGAAGCTTTCTTT.

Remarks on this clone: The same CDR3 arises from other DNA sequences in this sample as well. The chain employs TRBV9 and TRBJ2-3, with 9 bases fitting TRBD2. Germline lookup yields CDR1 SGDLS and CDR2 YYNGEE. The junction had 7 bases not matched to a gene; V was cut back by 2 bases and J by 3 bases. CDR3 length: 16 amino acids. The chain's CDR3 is CASSVEAGGPTDTQYF. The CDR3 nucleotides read TGTGCCAGCAGCGTCGAGGCGGGGGGGCCGACAGATACGCAGTATTTT.